These T cell receptor beta chains were read from a single sample in a study of blood T cell repertoires in COVID-19. Some clones are missing from TCRdb's copy, which holds only in-frame ones; the method was immunoSEQ multiplex PCR. The sample lists about 110,000 clones; more than 80% were seen once. The sample was peripheral blood. Receptors were obtained from a woman in her fifties or sixties with acute or convalescent COVID-19. Both conserved end residues are trimmed from each CDR3. The D gene is left open where the match is weak.

D gene: -
V gene: TRBV4-3
J gene: TRBJ1-1
CDR3 protein: ASSQEVGPTEAF

D gene: TRBD2
V gene: TRBV25-1
J gene: TRBJ2-7
CDR3 protein: ASSSTAGISPYEQY

D gene: -
V gene: TRBV4-2
J gene: TRBJ1-6
CDR3 protein: ASSQDRSYNSPLH

D gene: TRBD1
V gene: TRBV18
J gene: TRBJ2-2
CDR3 protein: ASSLRDSVTGELF

D gene: -
V gene: TRBV30
J gene: TRBJ1-2
CDR3 protein: AWSSGGLYGYT

D gene: TRBD2
V gene: TRBV6-2/TRBV6-3
J gene: TRBJ2-7
CDR3 protein: ASSYPSSGRAVYEQY

D gene: -
V gene: TRBV28
J gene: TRBJ1-4
CDR3 protein: ASSFGGPNEKLF

D gene: TRBD2
V gene: TRBV28
J gene: TRBJ2-7
CDR3 protein: ASSYGTSGIREQY

D gene: -
V gene: TRBV7-2
J gene: TRBJ2-3
CDR3 protein: ASSLEYGATDTQY

D gene: -
V gene: TRBV3-1/TRBV3-2
J gene: TRBJ2-2
CDR3 protein: ASSHDYANTGELF

D gene: TRBD2
V gene: TRBV15
J gene: TRBJ2-1
CDR3 protein: ATSRAETSLNEQF

D gene: -
V gene: TRBV28
J gene: TRBJ1-4
CDR3 protein: ASSTQVPGGAEKLF

D gene: TRBD1
V gene: TRBV5-1
J gene: TRBJ1-2
CDR3 protein: ASSPEGGGYGYT